This TCR beta chain was sequenced for a study of CD8+ T cells in alopecia areata (dated by TCRdb to 2016 to 2018). Context from the whole study: Treated patients were enrolled in an open-label pilot trial of oral tofacitinib, 5 to 10 mg twice daily, for moderate-to-severe alopecia areata. Tofacitinib was given for 6 to 18 months, followed by 6 months of follow-up off drug to assess delayed response and recurrence. High-throughput TCRbeta sequencing was used to examine T cell clonal expansion in alopecia areata in both the C3H/HeJ mouse model and human patients. On the human side, TCRbeta sequencing was run on scalp tissue and on sorted CD4+ and CD8+ peripheral blood T cells from healthy controls and from alopecia areata patients with either patchy or totalis/universalis disease. Biopsies were taken from tofacitinib-treated patients at baseline and again at 4 and 24 weeks into treatment, and several of those patients also had a later scalp biopsy. Clonality in the scalp was compared among normal scalp (n=4), patchy alopecia areata scalp (n=8), and alopecia totalis/universalis scalp (n=8). RNA came from the PAXgene miRNA kit for fixed scalp, the miRNeasy kit for PBMCs, and the RNeasy kit for mouse skin. TCRbeta CDR3 regions were amplified by immunoSEQ multiplex PCR using 35 Vbeta forward and 13 Jbeta reverse primers. Study-level results and caveats: Lesional scalp, especially in alopecia totalis/universalis, showed higher clonality and more expanded CD8+ clones than normal scalp, suggesting antigenic drive. Shared TCR sequences between patients were less evident than in mice, which may be partly attributable to HLA diversity in the patient population. Scalp TCR repertoire analysis is complicated because resident alphabeta T cells in normal human skin are also sequenced, whereas mouse skin is dominated by gammadelta T cells.

In regard to this clone: This receptor's antigen is unknown. Base qualities are not provided; no much larger clone lies one nucleotide away.

The germline V gene encodes CDR1 SEHNR and CDR2 FQNEAQ (reference sequence). The CDR3 runs 15 amino acids, cysteine and phenylalanine included. CDR3 DNA is the only sequence kept; it has 45 bases, read in frame from the first base. Germline trimming amounts to 6 bases on V and 0 bases on J, with 6 as the count of junction bases outside the gene matches. Library construction relied on the immunoSEQ multiplex PCR assay. For TCR sequencing, RNA was extracted from every sample and reverse transcribed into cDNA to serve as template. First-strand cDNA was synthesized using SuperScript III with a 2:1 mix of oligo-dT and random hexamers. A synthetic immune receptor repertoire was used to gauge amplification bias, and whatever bias remained was removed computationally. Per the authors' processing: Raw reads were preprocessed for error removal, and CDR3 was defined according to IMGT conventions as running from the conserved cysteine to phenylalanine. Clonality was computed as 1 minus the Shannon entropy, with the entropy normalized by log2 of the number of productive unique TCRs. Whether each scalp clone was CD4 or CD8 was inferred by checking scalp TCRbeta sequences against the CD4 and CD8 repertoires from sorted blood. In TCRdb, the immuneACCESS table is reduced to in-frame sequences with V and J assigned. These tables do not hold every clone; where another copy was compared, an unresolved V gene accounts for under half, and the others remain unexplained. That table gives V, J and clone size, and the DNA gave D and trimming. This sample lists over 150,000 clones; approximately 62% were detected once. The ten largest clones add up to over 1.5% of the sample.

The sample's time point label, in plain terms: baseline before oral tofacitinib. From alopecia areata patients, peripheral blood was collected along with lesional scalp punch biopsies. After PBMCs were isolated by density centrifugation and stained for CD3, CD4 and CD8, a FACSAria was used to sort CD4+ and CD8+ T cells. The chain is made from TRBV7-9 and TRBJ1-1; the central 8 bases match TRBD1. This specimen consisted of CD4+ T cells sorted from blood, obtained at week 0. The sequence derives from a human donor with alopecia areata. The nucleotide sequence reads as follows: TGTGCCAGCAGAGCAGGGGGCGAGATGAACACTGAAGCTTTCTTT. Its protein product is CASRAGGEMNTEAFF.